One sample yielded the 30 T cell receptor beta chains listed below, sequenced in a study of blood T cell repertoires in COVID-19. Using immunoSEQ multiplex PCR, the repertoire was profiled, and TCRdb retains in-frame clones only, with some absent. The repertoire consists of under 350,000 clones, with roughly nine tenths occurring once and the leading ten covering roughly 3%. Sequencing was performed on PBMCs or T cells enriched from blood (not recorded which). The source of these receptors is a woman under 30 who had recovered from COVID-19.

V usage is TRBV14 and J usage is TRBJ2-6, with D possibly matching TRBD1 (5 bases). This CDR3 spans 17 amino acids. V shed 2 bases and J shed 4 bases, with 15 bases lying between them. CDR1 SGHDN and CDR2 FVKESK come from the germline V gene. CDR3 sequence reads: CASSQSFRGTGANVLTF. The CDR3 region has the DNA TGTGCCAGCAGCCAAAGCTTTAGGGGTACCGGGGCCAACGTCCTGACTTTC.

This chain's CDR3 is CATSRDLPGELFF. The CDR3 nucleotides read TGTGCCACCAGCAGAGATCTCCCCGGGGAGCTGTTTTTT. The V and J genes are TRBV15 and TRBJ2-2; the D is unclear. Deletions cut 0 bases from V and 6 bases from J, with 5 bases between. CDR1 is LNHNV and CDR2 is YYDKDF in the germline V gene (reference sequence). CDR3 size: 13 residues.

This clone has a single count. The CDR3 coding sequence is TGTGCCAGCAGCGCAATGCAGGGGGCATGGGAGACCCAGTACTTC. Translated, it gives CASSAMQGAWETQYF. This rearrangement joins TRBV11-3 to TRBJ2-5; 8 nucleotides agree with TRBD1. Per germline, CDR1 SGHNT and CDR2 YENEEA. Trimming cost V 5 bases and J 5 bases; bases outside gene matches: 10. The CDR3 consists of 15 residues.

The genes are TRBV5-4 and TRBJ2-7; D unresolved. This CDR3 is built from 16 residues. Trimming removed 1 base at V and 1 base at J, with 15 bases between. Per the germline V gene, CDR1 is SGHNT and CDR2 is YYREEE (reference sequence). As DNA, the CDR3 is TGTGCCAGCAGCTTGTACGTCGGTCCTTTTTCCTACGAGCAGTACTTC. Protein: CASSLYVGPFSYEQYF.

The chain joins TRBV4-2 to TRBJ2-5; 7 nucleotides line up with TRBD2. The germline gives CDR1 LGHNA, CDR2 YNFKEQ. The V gene end was trimmed by 0 bases and the J gene end by 7 bases; junction bases not matched to a gene: 14. The CDR3 covers 17 residues. CDR3 protein: CASSQDSRDYQPATQYF. In DNA form, the CDR3 reads TGTGCCAGCAGCCAAGATTCCCGGGACTACCAACCCGCGACCCAGTACTTC.

This chain connects TRBV3-1 (or the pseudogene TRBV3-2) to TRBJ2-2, with a tentative D call TRBD2 (7 bases). The CDR3 loop spans 16 amino acids. Germline values: CDR1 LGHDT, CDR2 YNNKEL (reference sequence). Trimming removed 1 base from V and 1 base from J, with 10 bases in between. The chain's CDR3 is CASSQGGGRNTGELFF. As DNA, the CDR3 is TGTGCCAGCAGCCAAGGCGGGGGCCGGAACACCGGGGAGCTGTTTTTT.

This clone was seen a handful of times. This rearrangement joins TRBV28 to TRBJ1-2, with 10 positions matching TRBD1. J was trimmed by 8 bases and V by 3 bases; bases with no gene match: 6. The CDR3 extends over 14 amino acids. The germline gives CDR1 MDHEN, CDR2 SYDVKM. CDR3 in DNA: TGTGCCAGCAGTTTGGCCGGGACAGGGGTGGGCTACACCTTC. It translates to CASSLAGTGVGYTF.

Here the CDR3 reads CASSLYSVYSSSGNTIYF. The CDR3 nucleotides read TGTGCCAGCAGCTTATATTCTGTCTACAGCAGCTCTGGAAACACCATATATTTT. The V gene is TRBV11-3, the J gene TRBJ1-3; D is undetermined. Germline V gene data show CDR1 as SGHNT and CDR2 as YENEEA. The CDR3 is made up of 18 amino acids. The ends were cut back, 2 bases at V and 0 bases at J, with 17 bases in the middle. Drawing the rest from reference TRBV11-3 and TRBJ1-3, the complete variable domain is EAGVVQSPRYKIIEKKQPVAFWCNPISGHNTLYWYLQNLGQGPELLIRYENEEAVDDSQLPKDRFSAERLKGVDSTLKIQPAELGDSAVYLCASSLYSVYSSSGNTIYFGEGSWLTVV.

This rearrangement joins TRBV4-1 to TRBJ1-1; D gene uncertain. V was cut by 1 base and J by 2 bases, with 5 bases left in between. Looked up from germline, CDR1 is MGHRA and CDR2 is YSYEKL. The CDR3 sequence is 13 residues long. This CDR3 is CASSQVPNTEAFF. Written as DNA, the CDR3 is TGCGCCAGCAGCCAAGTTCCAAACACTGAAGCTTTCTTT.

The chain couples TRBV27 to TRBJ2-1; TRBD2 agrees at 10 bases. The CDR3 has 16 residues. Unmatched junction bases numbered 9, after V lost 0 bases and J lost 10 bases. Germline V CDR1 and CDR2: MNHEY, SMNVEV (reference sequence). CDR3 amino acids: CASSLSGLAGVWEQFF. The CDR3 region has the DNA TGTGCCAGCAGTTTATCGGGGCTAGCGGGGGTGTGGGAGCAGTTCTTC.

This clone turned up a few times. This same CDR3 is encoded by further DNA sequences in the sample. This rearrangement joins TRBV19 to TRBJ1-1; D gene uncertain. The CDR3 totals 13 residues. The V end lost 3 bases, the J end lost 0 bases, and 5 bases lay between the germline ends. The germline V gene encodes CDR1 LNHDA and CDR2 SQIVND (reference sequence). The DNA of the CDR3 is TGTGCCAGTAGTATTTCAGTGAACACTGAAGCTTTCTTT. This gives the protein CASSISVNTEAFF. Filled out from reference TRBV19 and TRBJ1-1, the complete variable domain reads DGGITQSPKYLFRKEGQNVTLSCEQNLNHDAMYWYRQDPGQGLRLIYYSQIVNDFQKGDIAEGYSVSREKKESFPLTVTSAQKNPTAFYLCASSISVNTEAFFGQGTRLTVV.

V usage is TRBV4-1 and J usage is TRBJ1-4; D is uncertain. Deletions cut 1 base from V and 0 bases from J, with 9 bases between. This CDR3 has 16 residues. Looked up from germline, CDR1 is MGHRA and CDR2 is YSYEKL. The CDR3: CASSQGYRATNEKLFF. The CDR3 DNA sequence: TGCGCCAGCAGCCAAGGATATAGAGCAACTAATGAAAAACTGTTTTTT.

The chain combines TRBV6-5 with TRBJ2-2; D call uncertain. Trimming took off 10 bases at V and 2 bases at J, with 14 bases between the two ends. The CDR3 consists of 14 residues. The germline V gene has CDR1 MNHEY and CDR2 SVGAGI. CDR3 in amino acids: CATAWATNTGELFF. In DNA, the CDR3 is TGTGCCACCGCGTGGGCTACCAACACCGGGGAGCTGTTTTTT.

This clone appeared a few times. The J gene is TRBJ2-5, the V gene TRBV2; 7 bases match TRBD1. The CDR3 has 15 amino acids. V gave up 2 bases and J gave up 4 bases; unmatched junction bases: 7. Germline V lookup: CDR1 SNHLY, CDR2 FYNNEI. The CDR3 loop is CASSEPGGIGETQYF. The CDR3, as DNA: TGTGCCAGCAGTGAACCAGGGGGTATAGGAGAGACCCAGTACTTC.

The chain links TRBV15 to TRBJ2-3, with 15 bases identical to TRBD2. CDR1 and CDR2 from the germline V gene are LNHNV and YYDKDF (reference sequence). With 2 bases clipped from V and 3 bases from J, the junction kept 3 bases outside the gene matches. The CDR3 length is 17 residues. As DNA, the CDR3 is TGTGCCACCAGCAGACGGACTAGCGGGGGGGCAACAGATACGCAGTATTTT. Residues: CATSRRTSGGATDTQYF.

CDR3 amino acids: CASSRRTSGDIQYF. CDR3 nucleotide sequence: TGTGCCAGCAGCCGGAGGACTAGCGGCGACATTCAGTACTTC. The chain is built from TRBV3-1 (or the pseudogene TRBV3-2) and TRBJ2-4, with 10 nucleotides matching TRBD2. The CDR3 runs to 14 residues. From germline, CDR1 is LGHDT and CDR2 YNNKEL (reference sequence). Trimming at V came to 4 bases and at J to 8 bases, leaving 5 bases not matched to a gene.

The chain carries TRBV30 and TRBJ1-6; TRBD1 agrees at 7 bases. CDR1 is GTSNPN, CDR2 SVGIG, per germline (reference sequence). The ends lost 5 bases at V and 7 bases at J; junction bases unmatched: 5. The CDR3 contains 13 residues. The CDR3 nucleotides read TGTGCCTGGGCCGGGACAGAAAATTCACCCCTCCACTTT. Protein product: CAWAGTENSPLHF.

The CDR3 here is CASSLAGGPFEAYF. As DNA, the CDR3 is TGTGCCAGCAGTCTAGCGGGAGGGCCCTTTGAAGCGTACTTC. The V and J genes are TRBV27 and TRBJ2-7; 12 bases are a match to TRBD2. The junction had 11 bases not matched to a gene; V was cut back by 5 bases and J by 12 bases. This CDR3 contains 14 residues. Germline V gene sequence: CDR1 MNHEY, CDR2 SMNVEV (reference sequence).

J is TRBJ2-2 and V is TRBV18; D is possibly TRBD2 (6 bases). The CDR3 totals 16 residues. Germline CDR1 KGHSH, CDR2 LQKENI. V was cut by 3 bases and J by 4 bases, with 15 bases left in between. The CDR3 is CASSPNGEVSTGELFF. Written as DNA, the CDR3 is TGTGCCAGCTCACCGAACGGGGAGGTATCCACCGGGGAGCTGTTTTTT. Together with reference TRBV18 and TRBJ2-2, the CDR3 gives the full variable domain: NAGVMQNPRHLVRRRGQEARLRCSPMKGHSHVYWYRQLPEEGLKFMVYLQKENIIDESGMPKERFSAEFPKEGPSILRIQQVVRGDSAAYFCASSPNGEVSTGELFFGEGSRLTVL.

A remark on this clone: At one end, the junction sequence differs from germline, possibly due to a read error. The chain uses TRBV3-1 (or the pseudogene TRBV3-2) and TRBJ2-1; D might be TRBD1 (5 bases). CDR1 and CDR2 (germline): LGHDT, YNNKEL (reference sequence). This CDR3 comprises 13 residues. CDR3 sequence reads: CASSQDFARAIVF. The CDR3 DNA follows: TGTGCCAGCAGCCAAGATTTTGCCAGGGCCATCGTCTTC.

This clone was detected a few times. The rearrangement uses TRBV5-4 and TRBJ2-2, with D tentatively TRBD2 (6 bases). Trimming removed 4 bases from V and 5 bases from J, with 12 bases in between. This CDR3 region has 14 residues. Per the germline V gene, CDR1 is SGHNT and CDR2 is YYREEE (reference sequence). The CDR3 DNA reads as TGTGCCAGCAGCCGCGGGATCACGACCGGGGAGCTGTTTTTT. As protein: CASSRGITTGELFF.

This chain uses TRBV18 with TRBJ1-2; TRBD1 aligns across 10 bases. This CDR3 is built from 18 residues. CDR1 is KGHSH and CDR2 is LQKENI in the germline V gene. V shed 2 bases, J shed 6 bases, and the junction held 15 bases outside the gene matches. The CDR3 DNA sequence: TGTGCCAGCTCACCAAGGCTCGCTGACAGGGGGCCATTGGATGGCTACACCTTC. Protein product: CASSPRLADRGPLDGYTF.

The V gene is TRBV28, the J gene TRBJ2-7; 9 bases fit TRBD1. V trimming: 7 bases; J trimming: 2 bases; junction bases outside the gene matches: 12. The CDR3 is 16 residues long. Germline values: CDR1 MDHEN, CDR2 SYDVKM. CDR3 in amino acids: CASNHLPGQGTYEQYF. The CDR3 DNA reads as TGTGCCAGCAACCACCTACCGGGACAGGGCACCTACGAGCAGTACTTC.

The rearrangement links TRBV6-1 to TRBJ2-1; 10 bases line up with TRBD2. Germline-derived CDR1 and CDR2 are MNHNS and SASEGT. This CDR3 is 14 amino acids long. V lost 2 bases and J lost 11; bases outside the gene matches: 6. In nucleotides, the CDR3 is TGTGCCAGCAGTGAATTGCTAGCGGGAGTGAAGCAGTTCTTC. Protein: CASSELLAGVKQFF.

The rearrangement joins TRBV9 to TRBJ2-1; a weak D match, TRBD1 (5 bases). V was pared by 0 bases and J by 7 bases, with 14 bases between. The CDR3 extends over 15 amino acids. Germline loops: CDR1 SGDLS, CDR2 YYNGEE. CDR3 bases: TGTGCCAGCAGCGTAGAAGGCAGGGTCTGGAATGAGCAGTTCTTC. It is translated as CASSVEGRVWNEQFF. The full variable domain, in which reference TRBV9 and TRBJ2-1 provide the parts outside the CDR3, is DSGVTQTPKHLITATGQRVTLRCSPRSGDLSVYWYQQSLDQGLQFLIQYYNGEERAKGNILERFSAQQFPDLHSELNLSSLELGDSALYFCASSVEGRVWNEQFFGPGTRLTVL.

The chain combines TRBV29-1 with TRBJ2-5; maybe TRBD1 (8 bases). V lost 1 base and J 4 bases, leaving 16 bases between the germline ends. Germline V gene lookup returns CDR1 SQVTM and CDR2 ANQGSEA. The CDR3 is 15 residues long. The CDR3 sequence: CSVEGPGGGRETQYF. DNA for the CDR3: TGCAGCGTTGAAGGCCCAGGGGGCGGGAGAGAGACCCAGTACTTC.

Only one count was recorded for this clone. V is TRBV5-6 and J is TRBJ1-2; 9 bases are a match to TRBD1. Germline V gene sequence: CDR1 SGHDT, CDR2 YYEEEE. The CDR3 extends over 18 amino acids. V was pared by 4 bases and J by 3 bases, with 16 bases of the junction left unmatched. The CDR3 loop reads CASSPDRGRPLSYYGYTF. The CDR3 nucleotides read TGTGCCAGCAGCCCGGACAGGGGAAGGCCCCTAAGCTACTATGGCTACACCTTC.

V and J are TRBV6-5 and TRBJ2-7; D might be TRBD2 (5 bases). The CDR3 length is 15 residues. Germline V gene lookup returns CDR1 MNHEY and CDR2 SVGAGI. V was pared by 6 bases and J by 0 bases, with 15 bases between. The CDR3 DNA reads TGTGCCAGCAGCCGAAGGACTGGAAGCTCCTACGAGCAGTACTTC. Amino acid sequence: CASSRRTGSSYEQYF.

V and J are TRBV4-1 and TRBJ1-1, with a possible D match to TRBD1 (6 bases). This CDR3 is 15 amino acids long. Looked up from germline, CDR1 is MGHRA and CDR2 is YSYEKL. V dropped 3 bases and J dropped 4 bases, with 15 bases sitting between them. The CDR3 is CASSQVEGGITEAFF. CDR3 DNA sequence: TGCGCCAGCAGCCAGGTAGAGGGGGGGATCACTGAAGCTTTCTTT.

This chain uses TRBV7-2 with TRBJ1-1; D is undetermined. Germline CDR1 SGHTA, CDR2 FQGNSA. The CDR3 consists of 13 residues. V lost 6 bases and J 2 bases, leaving 10 bases between the germline ends. CDR3 loop: CASRAHLNTEAFF. The CDR3 DNA reads TGTGCCAGCAGAGCCCACCTAAACACTGAAGCTTTCTTT.